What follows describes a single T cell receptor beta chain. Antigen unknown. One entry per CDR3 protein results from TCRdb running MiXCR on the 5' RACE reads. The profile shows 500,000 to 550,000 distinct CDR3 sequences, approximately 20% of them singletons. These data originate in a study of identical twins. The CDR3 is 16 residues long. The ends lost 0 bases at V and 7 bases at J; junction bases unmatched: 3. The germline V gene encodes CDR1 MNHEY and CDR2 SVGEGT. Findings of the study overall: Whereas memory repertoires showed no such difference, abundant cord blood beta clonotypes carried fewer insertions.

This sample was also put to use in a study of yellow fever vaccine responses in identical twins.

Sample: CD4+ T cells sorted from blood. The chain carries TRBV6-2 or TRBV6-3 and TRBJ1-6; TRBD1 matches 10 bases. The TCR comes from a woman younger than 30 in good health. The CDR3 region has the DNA TGTGCCAGCAGTTACTCGGTGGGACAGGGGAATTCACCCCTCCACTTT. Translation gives CASSYSVGQGNSPLHF.